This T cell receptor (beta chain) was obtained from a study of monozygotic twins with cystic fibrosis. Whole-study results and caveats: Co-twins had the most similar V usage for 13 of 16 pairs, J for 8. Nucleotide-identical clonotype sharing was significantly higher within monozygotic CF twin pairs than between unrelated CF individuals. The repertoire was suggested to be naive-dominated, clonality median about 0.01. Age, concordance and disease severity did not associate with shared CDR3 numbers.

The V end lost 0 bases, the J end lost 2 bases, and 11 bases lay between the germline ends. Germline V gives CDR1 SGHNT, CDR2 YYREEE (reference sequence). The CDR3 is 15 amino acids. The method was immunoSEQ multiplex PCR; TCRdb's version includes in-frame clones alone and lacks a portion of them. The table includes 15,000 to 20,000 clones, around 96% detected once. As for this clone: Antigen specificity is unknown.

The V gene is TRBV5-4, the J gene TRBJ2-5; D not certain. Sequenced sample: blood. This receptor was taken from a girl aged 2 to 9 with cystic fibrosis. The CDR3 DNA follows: TGTGCCAGCAGCTTGGTGGCCGGACCGCAAGAGACCCAGTACTTC. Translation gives CASSLVAGPQETQYF.